The TCR beta chain described here comes from a study of blood T cell repertoires in COVID-19. Across the whole study: T cells, B-cell-depleted T cells, or PBMCs supplied cDNA or gDNA.

Per the study methods: Estimation of nucleated cell counts was performed using reference gene primer amplification. Libraries were prepared by immunoSEQ multiplex PCR; TCRdb keeps only in-frame clonotypes and omits some of them. V, J and clone size were drawn from that table, and D and trimming were deduced from the DNA. The sample contains around 100,000 clones, around 87% of which appear only once. The sequenced sample was peripheral blood. This TCR was recovered from a man aged 50 to 60 with acute or convalescent COVID-19.

CDR3 protein: CASSSRDMISPLHF. The CDR3 region has the DNA TGTGCCAGCAGCTCCCGGGACATGATTTCACCCCTCCACTTT. This chain uses TRBV7-8 with TRBJ1-6; tentatively, D is TRBD1 (6 bases). CDR3 length equals 14 residues. The V gene lost 4 bases and the J gene lost 9 bases, with 13 bases spanning the gap. From germline, CDR1 is SGHVS and CDR2 FQNEAQ.